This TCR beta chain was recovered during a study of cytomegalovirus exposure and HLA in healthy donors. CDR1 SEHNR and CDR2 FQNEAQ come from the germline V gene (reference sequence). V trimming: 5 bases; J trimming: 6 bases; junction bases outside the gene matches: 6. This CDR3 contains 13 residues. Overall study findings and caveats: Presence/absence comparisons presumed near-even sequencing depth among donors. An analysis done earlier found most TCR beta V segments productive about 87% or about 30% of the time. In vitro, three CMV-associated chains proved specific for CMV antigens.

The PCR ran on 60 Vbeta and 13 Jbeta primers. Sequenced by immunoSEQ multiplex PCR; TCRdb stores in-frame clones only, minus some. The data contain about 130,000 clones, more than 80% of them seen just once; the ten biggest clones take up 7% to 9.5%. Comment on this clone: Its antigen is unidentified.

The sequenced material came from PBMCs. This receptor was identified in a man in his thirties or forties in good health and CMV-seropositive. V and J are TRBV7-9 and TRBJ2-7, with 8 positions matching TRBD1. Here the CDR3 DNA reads TGTGCCAGCAGCCCGACGACAGGGGTCGAGCAGTACTTC. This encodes CASSPTTGVEQYF.